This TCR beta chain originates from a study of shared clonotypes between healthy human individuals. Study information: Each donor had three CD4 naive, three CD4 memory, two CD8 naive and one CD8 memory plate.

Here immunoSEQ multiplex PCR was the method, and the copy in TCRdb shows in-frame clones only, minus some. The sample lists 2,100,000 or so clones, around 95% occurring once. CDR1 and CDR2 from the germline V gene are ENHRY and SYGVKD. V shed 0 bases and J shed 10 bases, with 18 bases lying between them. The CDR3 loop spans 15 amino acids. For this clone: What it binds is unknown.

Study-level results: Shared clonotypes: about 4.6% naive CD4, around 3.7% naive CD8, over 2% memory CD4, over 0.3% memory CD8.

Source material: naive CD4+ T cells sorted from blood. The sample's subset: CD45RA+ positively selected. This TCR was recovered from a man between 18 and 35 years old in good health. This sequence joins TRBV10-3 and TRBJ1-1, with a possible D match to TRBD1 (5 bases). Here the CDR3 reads CAISESVLGAVGAFF. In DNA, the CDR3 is TGTGCCATCAGTGAGTCTGTGTTAGGGGCCGTCGGAGCTTTCTTT.